This T cell receptor beta chain was sequenced for a study of OX40 agonist ivuxolimab in advanced cancers. For the study in its entirety: The costimulatory receptor OX40 (CD134) was targeted by ivuxolimab, a fully human IgG2 agonistic monoclonal antibody. Partial responses were achieved by three dose-escalation patients, of whom one had hepatocellular carcinoma and two had cutaneous melanoma. Intravenous ivuxolimab was administered to patients every 2 weeks at six dose levels: 0.01, 0.1, 0.3, 1.5, 3 and 10 mg/kg. The point of sequencing TCRbeta in the periphery was to test whether ivuxolimab changed TCR sequence diversity and drove clonal T-cell expansion. The paper describes the monotherapy dose-escalation part (N of about 47 patients) of the phase I trial of ivuxolimab. In the dose-escalation cohort, 75% to 90% of patients were male, and the mean age was 60 years with a range of roughly 20 to 80. Prior anti-PD-1, anti-PD-L1 or anti-CTLA-4 therapy was permitted, and 35% to 40% of dose-escalation patients had received checkpoint inhibitors. Among the approximately 54 dose-escalation patients, 19 had hepatocellular carcinoma, 15 or so melanoma, 9 renal cell carcinoma and 9 head and neck cancer. What the study reported, not specific to this receptor: In the 0.1-3.0 mg/kg groups, partial responders were among the patients with the lowest normalized peripheral clonal expansion, particularly in CD8+ T cells. Low levels of normalized T-cell clonal expansion were also seen in some patients who did not respond. Clonal expansion of both CD4+ and CD8+ blood T cells was observed from baseline to week 6 at doses 0.1 to 3.0 mg/kg. On average, CD8+ T cells showed more expanded clones than CD4+ T cells after ivuxolimab. The antigen specificity of the clonally expanded peripheral T cells was not determined.

The trial excluded patients who had a history of autoimmune disease or were on systemic immunosuppression. Peripheral blood for TCR sequencing was drawn from every dose cohort at baseline, at cycle 4 day 1 and at cycle 7 day 1. The samples were taken from a phase I, first-in-human, multicenter, open-label dose-escalation trial of ivuxolimab. Adults with locally advanced or metastatic melanoma, renal cell carcinoma, hepatocellular carcinoma or head and neck squamous cell carcinoma were enrolled in the trial. Before TCR sequencing, CD4+ and CD8+ T cells were separately sorted from peripheral blood. For sequencing of the TCRbeta CDR3 region, genomic DNA was extracted from the sorted cells. The immunoSEQ Assay was used to sequence the TCRbeta CDR3 regions. Drawn from immuneACCESS, this table holds only the in-frame rearrangements with V and J called that TCRdb kept. Clones are partly lost; checked studies trace under half to an unresolved V gene and leave the rest unexplained. This sample comprises about 74,000 clones, more than 65% of them detected only once. The ten largest account for about 1.6% of the sample.

The germline V gene supplies CDR1 SGHRS and CDR2 YFSETQ. Its CDR3 holds 15 amino acids, cysteine through phenylalanine. The DNA shown is the 45-base CDR3, in frame from base 1. V is reduced by 3 bases and J by 0 bases, leaving a spacing of 9 bases between them. Note on this clone: Its antigen is unknown. No base quality information exists; no much larger clone differs at one position.

The specimen comprised CD4+ or CD8+ T cells sorted from blood, sampled in a trial of the OX40 agonist ivuxolimab. The origin of this receptor is an adult with an advanced solid tumor such as melanoma, head and neck, liver or kidney cancer. The rearranged chain carries TRBV5-1 and TRBJ2-2, with the D gene uncertain. The encoded CDR3 is CASSWQDTNTGELFF. The nucleotides read TGCGCCAGCAGCTGGCAAGACACGAACACCGGGGAGCTGTTTTTT.